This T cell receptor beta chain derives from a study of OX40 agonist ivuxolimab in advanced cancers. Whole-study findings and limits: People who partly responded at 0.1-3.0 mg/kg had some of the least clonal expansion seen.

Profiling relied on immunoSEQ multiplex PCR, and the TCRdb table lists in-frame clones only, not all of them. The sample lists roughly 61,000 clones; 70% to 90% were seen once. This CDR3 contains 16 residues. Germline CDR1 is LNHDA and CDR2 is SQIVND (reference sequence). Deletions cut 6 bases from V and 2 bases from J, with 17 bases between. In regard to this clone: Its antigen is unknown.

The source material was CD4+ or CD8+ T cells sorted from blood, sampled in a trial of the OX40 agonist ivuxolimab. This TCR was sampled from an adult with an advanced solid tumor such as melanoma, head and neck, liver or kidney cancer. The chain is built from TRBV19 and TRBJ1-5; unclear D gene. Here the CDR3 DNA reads TGTGCCAGTAGCTACTTAATAGGAGATGGCAATCAGCCCCAGCATTTT. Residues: CASSYLIGDGNQPQHF.